The 24 T cell receptor beta chains reported below all come from one sample, sequenced in a study of CD8 T cells in ankylosing spondylitis. General study results and limits: Eight highly homologous variants formed a TCR beta motif that appeared characteristic of ankylosing spondylitis blood.

Their cognate antigens are unknown. MiXCR was run by TCRdb on the 5' RACE reads, yielding one entry per CDR3 protein. The top ten hold about 16% of the sample, which has a few hundred thousand distinct CDR3 sequences, 20% to 25% seen once. Sequenced sample: blood, either unsorted or a sorted T cell fraction (not recorded which). The receptor source for this set is a male donor with ankylosing spondylitis.

This chain uses TRBV28 with TRBJ2-7; the D gene could be TRBD1 or TRBD2 (5 bases each). V was pared by 3 bases and J by 10 bases, with 10 bases between. CDR1 is MDHEN, CDR2 SYDVKM, per germline. The CDR3 loop spans 11 amino acids. CDR3 residues: CASSFSRGQYF. The CDR3 region has the DNA TGTGCCAGCAGTTTCTCCCGGGGCCAGTACTTC.

The genes are TRBV28 and TRBJ1-6, with D possibly TRBD1 on 5 matching bases. V gave up 3 bases and J gave up 10 bases, with 13 bases separating them. CDR1 is MDHEN, CDR2 SYDVKM, per germline. This CDR3 has 14 amino acids. Here the CDR3 DNA reads TGTGCCAGCAGTTTGGTGGGGGGAAGGTCACCCCTCCACTTT. Residues: CASSLVGGRSPLHF.

This clonotype has only a few counts. The chain uses TRBV28 and TRBJ2-1; D ambiguous. CDR3 size: 15 residues. With 7 bases removed from V and 1 base from J, the gap between germline ends came to 14 bases. Germline V CDR1 and CDR2: MDHEN, SYDVKM. The DNA of the CDR3 is TGTGCCAGCAATCTTGGACCTGGATCCTACAATGAGCAGTTCTTC. As protein: CASNLGPGSYNEQFF.

The table lists this clonotype with a count of one. This rearrangement joins TRBV5-1 to TRBJ2-1; 8 positions agree with TRBD2. The ends lost 4 bases at V and 6 bases at J; junction bases unmatched: 6. This CDR3 spans 14 amino acids. Germline assignment: CDR1 SGHRS and CDR2 YFSETQ. CDR3 bases: TGCGCCAGCAGCCTCGGACTAGCCGTCAATGAGCAGTTCTTC. This codes for CASSLGLAVNEQFF.

This chain links TRBV28 with TRBJ2-5; the D is unclear. Looked up from germline, CDR1 is MDHEN and CDR2 is SYDVKM. This CDR3 comprises 14 residues. The V and J ends lost 5 bases and 5 bases respectively, with 15 bases between them. The CDR3 reads CASSRWVVTETQYF. The CDR3 DNA sequence: TGTGCCAGCAGTAGGTGGGTCGTTACGGAGACCCAGTACTTC.

This clonotype has more than one count but fewer than ten. V is TRBV7-3 and J is TRBJ2-7; D tentatively reads TRBD1 or TRBD2 (5 bases each). The CDR3 consists of 12 residues. V lost 11 bases and J lost 2, with 13 bases in between. Germline V gene lookup returns CDR1 SGHTA and CDR2 FQGTGA. The DNA of the CDR3 is TGTGCCGGGAGAAGGACACCCTACGAGCAGTACTTC. Protein: CAGRRTPYEQYF. The complete variable domain, with remaining parts taken from reference TRBV7-3 and TRBJ2-7, reads GAGVSQTPSNKVTEKGKYVELRCDPISGHTALYWYRQSLGQGPEFLIYFQGTGAADDSGLPNDRFFAVRPEGSVSTLKIQRTERGDSAVYLCAGRRTPYEQYFGPGTRLTVT.

The V call is TRBV7-2, the J call TRBJ2-7, with unresolved D. The V gene's germline CDR1 is SGHTA and CDR2 FQGNSA. This CDR3 contains 15 residues. Trimming shortened V by 0 bases and J by 1 base, and 10 bases separated the two germline ends. This chain's CDR3 is CASSLASVMSYEQYF. DNA of the CDR3: TGTGCCAGCAGCTTAGCCAGCGTGATGTCCTACGAGCAGTACTTC.

The gene calls are TRBV28 and TRBJ1-2; TRBD1 agrees at 7 bases. This CDR3 comprises 17 residues. V lost 0 bases, J lost 5 bases, and 12 bases stayed unmatched. Germline CDR1 and CDR2: MDHEN and SYDVKM. For the CDR3, the DNA is TGTGCCAGCAGTTTATGGCGAGGGACAGCCGTTAGATATGGCTACACCTTC. As protein: CASSLWRGTAVRYGYTF.

This clonotype has at least ten counts. V gene TRBV3-1 combines with J gene TRBJ2-7; the D gene is possibly TRBD1 (6 bases). From germline, CDR1 is LGHDT and CDR2 YNNKEL (reference sequence). The CDR3 has 11 amino acids. Trimming stripped 6 bases from V and 4 bases from J, with 7 bases between. The CDR3 DNA is TGTGCCAGCAGTCAGGGGTACGAGCAGTACTTC. This gives the protein CASSQGYEQYF.

This clonotype was counted between two and nine times. The rearrangement links TRBV20-1 to TRBJ2-7; 7 bases match TRBD1. V lost 3 bases, J lost 9 bases, and 14 bases stayed unmatched. Germline CDR1 is DFQATT and CDR2 is SNEGSKA (reference sequence). The CDR3 extends over 14 amino acids. CDR3 loop: CSASLDRAVIGQYF. Here the CDR3 DNA reads TGCAGTGCTAGCCTTGACAGGGCGGTAATCGGGCAGTACTTC.

This clonotype was seen a few times. J is TRBJ1-4 and V is TRBV9, with 11 bases aligning to TRBD1. This CDR3 has 15 amino acids. Germline lookup yields CDR1 SGDLS and CDR2 YYNGEE. The trim removed 4 bases at V and 8 bases at J, leaving 7 bases unmatched. The DNA for the CDR3 is TGTGCCAGCAGCCCCCGCGGGGACAGGGGGGAAAAACTGTTTTTT. Protein sequence: CASSPRGDRGEKLFF.

The genes are TRBV9 and TRBJ2-3, with 7 bases identical to TRBD2. CDR1 is SGDLS, CDR2 YYNGEE, per germline. Trimming cost V 4 bases and J 2 bases; bases outside gene matches: 13. The CDR3 extends over 17 amino acids. The CDR3 DNA is TGTGCCAGCAGCCCCCGGTTGGGAGCGGGGTCCACAGATACGCAGTATTTT. As protein: CASSPRLGAGSTDTQYF.

The rearrangement uses TRBV12-3 or TRBV12-4 and TRBJ2-1; a weak D match, TRBD1 (7 bases). V was cut by 6 bases and J by 4 bases, with 16 bases left in between. The CDR3 sequence is 15 residues long. CDR3: CASRYGQEGYNEQFF. CDR3 DNA: TGTGCCAGCAGATACGGACAGGAGGGTTACAATGAGCAGTTCTTC.

There are a few counts of this clonotype. This rearrangement joins TRBV28 to TRBJ2-5; possible D gene TRBD2, 6 bases. The CDR3 is made up of 12 amino acids. Germline CDR1 reads MDHEN; CDR2 reads SYDVKM. This CDR3 reads CAGGNRRETQYF. The DNA for the CDR3 is TGTGCTGGGGGGAACCGGCGAGAGACCCAGTACTTC.

The gene calls are TRBV7-8 and TRBJ2-1, with 9 bases identical to TRBD2. Germline CDR1 and CDR2: SGHVS and FQNEAQ. After removal of 4 bases from V and 9 bases from J, the junction contained 10 bases not matched to a gene. The CDR3 runs 15 residues. The DNA for the CDR3 is TGTGCCAGCAGCTCCCTGAGCGGGAGGTTTGGTGAGCAGTTCTTC. Translated, it gives CASSSLSGRFGEQFF. The full variable domain, in which reference TRBV7-8 and TRBJ2-1 provide the parts outside the CDR3, is GAGVSQSPRYKVAKRGQDVALRCDPISGHVSLFWYQQALGQGPEFLTYFQNEAQLDKSGLPSDRFFAERPEGSVSTLKIQRTQQEDSAVYLCASSSLSGRFGEQFFGPGTRLTVL.

This clonotype showed up just a few times. V is TRBV20-1 and J is TRBJ1-3; D uncertain. The CDR3 covers 15 residues. The ends were cut back, 3 bases at V and 2 bases at J, with 14 bases in the middle. Germline CDR1 is DFQATT and CDR2 is SNEGSKA (reference sequence). This CDR3 reads CSARGPMSAGNTIYF. The CDR3 DNA reads TGCAGTGCTAGGGGCCCAATGTCGGCTGGAAACACCATATATTTT.

In its sample, this clonotype was seen a few times. The rearrangement uses TRBV10-3 and TRBJ2-2, with TRBD2 matching 7 bases. The CDR3 consists of 14 residues. CDR1 is ENHRY and CDR2 is SYGVKD in the germline V gene. Trimming cost V 10 bases and J 3 bases; bases outside gene matches: 8. The CDR3 spells CATYSGRDTGELFF. As DNA, the CDR3 is TGTGCCACGTATAGCGGGCGGGACACCGGGGAGCTGTTTTTT.

This clonotype was picked up a small number of times. The V and J genes are TRBV15 and TRBJ2-7; tentative D call: TRBD1 (5 bases). This CDR3 region has 14 residues. Germline CDR1 LNHNV, CDR2 YYDKDF (reference sequence). Trimming shortened V by 0 bases and J by 6 bases, and 12 bases separated the two germline ends. CDR3 nucleotide sequence: TGTGCCACCAGCAGAGACAGGGTCTCTTTCGAGCAGTACTTC. It encodes CATSRDRVSFEQYF.

This clonotype was seen a few times. The J gene is TRBJ2-3, the V gene TRBV20-1; 15 positions match TRBD2. The CDR3 has 18 residues. With V trimmed by 3 bases and J by 2 bases, 9 bases remained unmatched. Germline CDR1 reads DFQATT; CDR2 reads SNEGSKA (reference sequence). The DNA of the CDR3 is TGCAGTGCTAGTTCGGGACTAGCGGGAGGAGGGCCCACAGATACGCAGTATTTT. It encodes CSASSGLAGGGPTDTQYF.

This clonotype has a count of ten or more. The chain joins TRBV29-1 to TRBJ2-1, with a tentative D call TRBD1 (5 bases). The CDR3 spans 12 residues. Trimming left V 6 bases short and J 4 bases short, with 10 bases between. In germline, CDR1 is SQVTM, CDR2 ANQGSEA. CDR3 nucleotides: TGCAGCGTCGGCACAGGTTACAATGAGCAGTTCTTC. Protein sequence: CSVGTGYNEQFF.

The rearrangement uses TRBV29-1 and TRBJ1-1, with 9 bases fitting TRBD1. V trimming: 7 bases; J trimming: 4 bases; junction bases outside the gene matches: 4. Looked up from germline, CDR1 is SQVTM and CDR2 is ANQGSEA. CDR3 size: 12 residues. The DNA for the CDR3 is TGCAGCGGGATGACAGGGGGCACTGAAGCTTTCTTT. Its protein product is CSGMTGGTEAFF.

In its sample, this clonotype was seen a few times. The V call is TRBV3-1, the J call TRBJ1-5; 9 positions agree with TRBD1. CDR1 and CDR2 from the germline V gene are LGHDT and YNNKEL (reference sequence). The CDR3 is 15 residues long. V gave up 0 bases and J gave up 6 bases; unmatched junction bases: 3. CDR3 in DNA: TGTGCCAGCAGCCAAGACTTGACAGGGGGTCAGCCCCAGCATTTT. Amino acid sequence: CASSQDLTGGQPQHF.

This chain connects TRBV29-1 to TRBJ2-3; 8 nucleotides match TRBD2. The CDR3 spans 15 residues. Germline assignment: CDR1 SQVTM and CDR2 ANQGSEA. Trimming took 1 base from V and 6 from J; bases not matched to a gene: 9. As DNA, the CDR3 is TGCAGCGTTGAAGCCCCTAGCGGGTGGGTGGATACGCAGTATTTT. Protein: CSVEAPSGWVDTQYF.

The rearrangement links TRBV7-2 to TRBJ1-5, with D possibly matching TRBD1 (5 bases). The CDR3 loop spans 15 amino acids. Germline-derived CDR1 and CDR2 are SGHTA and FQGNSA. Trimming left V 2 bases short and J 8 bases short, with 16 bases between. This CDR3 is CASSLWGLGDEPQHF. In nucleotides, the CDR3 is TGTGCCAGCAGCTTATGGGGGTTGGGGGATGAGCCCCAGCATTTT.